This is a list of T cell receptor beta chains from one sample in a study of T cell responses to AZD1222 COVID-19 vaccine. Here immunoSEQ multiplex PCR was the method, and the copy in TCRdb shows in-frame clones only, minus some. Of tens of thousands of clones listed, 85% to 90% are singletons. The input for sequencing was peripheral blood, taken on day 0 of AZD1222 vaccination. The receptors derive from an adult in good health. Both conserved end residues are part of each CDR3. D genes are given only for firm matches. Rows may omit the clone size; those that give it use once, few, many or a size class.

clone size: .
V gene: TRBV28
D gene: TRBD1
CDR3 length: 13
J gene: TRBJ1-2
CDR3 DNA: TGTGCCAGCAGCGACAGGGAGATTGATGGCTACACCTTC
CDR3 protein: CASSDREIDGYTF

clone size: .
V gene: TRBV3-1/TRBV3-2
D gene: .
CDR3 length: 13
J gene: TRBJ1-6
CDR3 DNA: TGTGCCAGCGGAAGGACAGAGGCTTCACCCCTCCACTTT
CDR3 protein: CASGRTEASPLHF

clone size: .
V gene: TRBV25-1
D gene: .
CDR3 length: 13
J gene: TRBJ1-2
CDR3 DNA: TGTGCCAGCAGTGGGGGGGGACCCTCTGGCTACACCTTC
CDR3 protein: CASSGGGPSGYTF

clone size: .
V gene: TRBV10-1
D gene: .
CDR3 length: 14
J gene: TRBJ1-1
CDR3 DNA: TGCGCCAGCAGTGAACCAGGGTTGTCTACTGAAGCTTTCTTT
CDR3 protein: CASSEPGLSTEAFF

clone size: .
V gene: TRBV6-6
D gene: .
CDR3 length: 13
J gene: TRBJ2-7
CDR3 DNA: TGTGCCAGCACCAAAGGGTTTTCCTACGAGCAGTACTTC
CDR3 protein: CASTKGFSYEQYF

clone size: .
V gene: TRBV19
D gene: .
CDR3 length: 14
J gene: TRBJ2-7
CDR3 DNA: TGTGCCAGTAGTACGGGTGGGGGCCTCGGCGAGCAGTACTTC
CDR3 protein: CASSTGGGLGEQYF

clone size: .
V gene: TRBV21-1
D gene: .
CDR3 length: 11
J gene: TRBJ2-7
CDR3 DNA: TGTGCCAGCAGCGATCCCTACGAGCAGTACTTC
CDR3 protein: CASSDPYEQYF

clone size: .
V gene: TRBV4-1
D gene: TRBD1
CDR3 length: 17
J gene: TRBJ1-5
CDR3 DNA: TGCGCCAGCAGCCAAGCGCAACAGGGGGTAAGAAATCAGCCCCAGCATTTT
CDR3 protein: CASSQAQQGVRNQPQHF

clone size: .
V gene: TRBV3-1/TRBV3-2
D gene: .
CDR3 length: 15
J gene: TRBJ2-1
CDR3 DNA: TGTGCCAGCAGCCAAGATCCCGCTGGCCCTTCGGGGCAGTTCTTC
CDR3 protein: CASSQDPAGPSGQFF

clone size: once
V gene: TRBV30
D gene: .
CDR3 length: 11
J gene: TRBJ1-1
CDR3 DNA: TGTGCTTCCCACCTGAACACTGAAGCTTTCTTT
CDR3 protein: CASHLNTEAFF

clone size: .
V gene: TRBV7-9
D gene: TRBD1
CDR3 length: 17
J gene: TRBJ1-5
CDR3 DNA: TGTGCCAGCAGCTACGGAGCGGGACAGGGGGGAAATCAGCCCCAGCATTTT
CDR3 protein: CASSYGAGQGGNQPQHF

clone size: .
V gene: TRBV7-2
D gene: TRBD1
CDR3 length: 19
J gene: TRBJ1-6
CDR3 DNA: TGTGCCAGCAGCTTATACGGCCTAAACAGGGGGGGTGCGAATTCACCCCTCCACTTT
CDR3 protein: CASSLYGLNRGGANSPLHF

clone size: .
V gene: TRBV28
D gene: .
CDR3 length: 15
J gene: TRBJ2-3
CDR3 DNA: TGTGCCAGCAGTCCAAGGGGCGGACACACAGATACGCAGTATTTT
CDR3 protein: CASSPRGGHTDTQYF

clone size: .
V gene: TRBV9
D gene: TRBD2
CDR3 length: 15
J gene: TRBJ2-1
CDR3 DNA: TGTGCCAGCAGCGTAGTCGCGGGGGAGTACAATGAGCAGTTCTTC
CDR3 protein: CASSVVAGEYNEQFF

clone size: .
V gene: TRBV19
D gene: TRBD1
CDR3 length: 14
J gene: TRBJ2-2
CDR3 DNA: TGTGCCAGTAGTTGGGACAGGGTCACCGGGGAGCTGTTTTTT
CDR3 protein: CASSWDRVTGELFF

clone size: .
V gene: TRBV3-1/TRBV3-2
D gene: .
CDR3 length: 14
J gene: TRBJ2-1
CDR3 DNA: TGTGCCAGCAGCCAAGATAACGGGGTGGGTGAGCAGTTCTTC
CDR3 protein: CASSQDNGVGEQFF